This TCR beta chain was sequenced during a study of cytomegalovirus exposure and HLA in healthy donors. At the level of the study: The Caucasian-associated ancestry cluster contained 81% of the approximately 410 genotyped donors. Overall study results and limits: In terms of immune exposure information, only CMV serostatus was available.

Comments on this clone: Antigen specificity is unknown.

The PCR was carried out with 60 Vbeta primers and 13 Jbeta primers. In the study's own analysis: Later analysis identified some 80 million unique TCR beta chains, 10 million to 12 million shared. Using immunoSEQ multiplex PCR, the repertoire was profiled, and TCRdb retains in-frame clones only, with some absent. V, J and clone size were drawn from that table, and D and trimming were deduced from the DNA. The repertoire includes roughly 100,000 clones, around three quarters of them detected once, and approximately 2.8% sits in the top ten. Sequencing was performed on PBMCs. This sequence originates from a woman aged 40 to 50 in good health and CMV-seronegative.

CDR3 region: CASSVQGHDITDTQYF. CDR3 bases: TGCGCCAGCAGCGTACAAGGACACGACATCACAGATACGCAGTATTTT. The chain combines TRBV10-2 with TRBJ2-3; D is possibly TRBD1 (5 bases). Trimming removed 6 bases from V and 2 bases from J, with 18 bases in between. The CDR3 has 16 amino acids. Germline V gene data show CDR1 as WSHSY and CDR2 as SAAADI.